The T cell receptor (beta chain) under discussion was sequenced for a study of shared T cell receptors in the human thymus. Germline V gene data show CDR1 as MNHEY and CDR2 as SMNVEV (reference sequence). The CDR3 spans 15 residues. Trimming stripped 6 bases from V and 5 bases from J, with 19 bases between. Libraries were prepared by immunoSEQ multiplex PCR; TCRdb keeps only in-frame clonotypes and omits some of them. The sample shows hundreds of thousands of clones, around 87% of them seen only once. These data were also reused for a study on human thymus T cells. From that report: It was healthy Finnish infants having corrective surgery for congenital heart defects who were the donors.

Sample: thymocytes. The chain recombines TRBV27 with TRBJ1-2; D might be TRBD1 (5 bases). The TCR sequence derives from a boy in the first two years of life with a congenital heart defect. The CDR3 DNA sequence: TGTGCCAGCAGCCCTATCCCAGGGTATTGGTATGGCTACACCTTC. Amino acids: CASSPIPGYWYGYTF.